The rows below give T cell receptor beta chains drawn from one sample of a study of shared T cell receptors in the human thymus. The data were produced by immunoSEQ multiplex PCR, yet TCRdb's version contains in-frame clones alone and is incomplete. This table has 550,000 to 800,000 clones, 70% to 90% appearing once. These data were likewise used in another study, on human thymus T cells.

The specimen was thymocytes. The receptor set was obtained from a girl under three years old with a congenital heart defect. CDR3s include the opening cysteine and the closing phenylalanine or tryptophan. D genes are given only for firm matches.

j_call v_call d_call cdr3_length cdr3_aa
TRBJ1-4 TRBV28 TRBD1 19 CASSSTTRQGARTNEKLFF
TRBJ1-2 TRBV12-5 NA 17 CATNHVSLKDSRHGYTF
TRBJ2-5 TRBV19 TRBD1 14 CASSFRGRRETQYF
TRBJ1-2 TRBV5-6 NA 13 CASSPGGNYGYTF
TRBJ1-2 TRBV28 NA 16 CASSFSDRDNEYGYTF
TRBJ2-3 TRBV28 TRBD1 16 CASSFDRDRSTDTQYF
TRBJ1-2 TRBV19 NA 11 CASTGGCGYTF
TRBJ2-1 TRBV5-1 TRBD2 14 CASSLAGGPNEQFF
TRBJ1-1 TRBV4-1 TRBD1 17 CASSQDEPGQGPNEAFF
TRBJ2-7 TRBV4-3 NA 15 CASSQGRQGTYEQYF
TRBJ1-2 TRBV29-1 NA 14 CSVEHQPANYGYTF
TRBJ1-1 TRBV12-5 NA 12 CASGDPQGEAFF
TRBJ2-1 TRBV7-9 TRBD1 15 CASPGPEDRTNEQFF
TRBJ1-2 TRBV7-3 TRBD1 16 CASSQFPGQGNDGYTF
TRBJ2-5 TRBV28 NA 16 CASSLSPGTKQETQYF
TRBJ1-6 TRBV30 TRBD1 16 CAWSVPPGTGLSPLHF
TRBJ2-7 TRBV30 TRBD2 15 CAWTTGLAGVYEQYF
TRBJ2-7 TRBV11-2 NA 15 CASSPSAGKSYEQYF
TRBJ1-2 TRBV5-6 TRBD1 13 CASSFRGQYGYTF
TRBJ1-1 TRBV4-1 NA 20 CASSQDRAGRGWRVDTEAFF
TRBJ2-5 TRBV29-1 NA 13 CSVDGTAQETQYF
TRBJ1-3 TRBV28 NA 16 CASSLIRGGSGNTIYF
TRBJ1-3 TRBV19 NA 19 CASSIKDIDDGNSGNTIYF
TRBJ1-1 TRBV5-8 NA 16 CASSLEGVSMNTEAFF
TRBJ1-1 TRBV6-6 NA 14 CASSPGTPNTEAFF
TRBJ2-2 TRBV28 TRBD2 20 CASSTRLAGGHSPNTGELFF
TRBJ2-5 TRBV28 NA 19 CASSSAHRGQSRTQETQYF
TRBJ1-1 TRBV30 NA 16 CAWSVGTRGANTEAFF
TRBJ1-1 TRBV27 NA 15 CASSPQAFLNTEAFF
TRBJ1-3 TRBV5-4 TRBD1 16 CASSYVPGQGSDTIYF
TRBJ1-1 TRBV14 NA 20 CASSQEGPRDTQQVNTEAFF
TRBJ2-2 TRBV6-1 TRBD1 15 CASSEKDRGTGELFF
TRBJ2-1 TRBV5-6 TRBD1 17 CASSLANRDRGLGEQFF
TRBJ2-5 TRBV7-7 NA 14 CASSLGGLEETQYF
TRBJ1-1 TRBV7-9 NA 15 CASSLWDSRSTEAFF
TRBJ1-1 TRBV7-6 NA 17 CASSLAGAEVLNTEAFF
TRBJ2-1 TRBV5-4 TRBD1 16 CASSSSRTGIGNEQFF
TRBJ2-7 TRBV28 NA 13 CASSRTATYEQYF
TRBJ2-3 TRBV4-3 TRBD2 16 CASSQDPSGSTDTQYF
TRBJ1-6 TRBV7-8 TRBD1 15 CASSFHRGQNSPLHF
TRBJ2-7 TRBV14 NA 14 CASSQSGSVYEQYF
TRBJ1-6 TRBV4-1 TRBD1 16 CASSQERDRPDSPLHF
TRBJ1-2 TRBV4-3 NA 14 CASSQGLQGYGYTF
TRBJ2-7 TRBV7-6 NA 15 CASSLYGESSYEQYF
TRBJ1-2 TRBV6-1 NA 12 CATMGRNYGYTF
TRBJ2-3 TRBV5-1 TRBD2 19 CASSLTSGGAFEVTDTQYF
TRBJ2-1 TRBV5-1 TRBD2 16 CASSFSFGGVHNEQFF
TRBJ1-1 TRBV30 TRBD1 14 CAWTSGTGRAEAFF
TRBJ1-1 TRBV27 NA 14 CASSLREPNTEAFF
TRBJ1-1 TRBV19 NA 16 CASSKGQERLNTEAFF
TRBJ2-5 TRBV10-2 NA 11 CASGQQETQYF